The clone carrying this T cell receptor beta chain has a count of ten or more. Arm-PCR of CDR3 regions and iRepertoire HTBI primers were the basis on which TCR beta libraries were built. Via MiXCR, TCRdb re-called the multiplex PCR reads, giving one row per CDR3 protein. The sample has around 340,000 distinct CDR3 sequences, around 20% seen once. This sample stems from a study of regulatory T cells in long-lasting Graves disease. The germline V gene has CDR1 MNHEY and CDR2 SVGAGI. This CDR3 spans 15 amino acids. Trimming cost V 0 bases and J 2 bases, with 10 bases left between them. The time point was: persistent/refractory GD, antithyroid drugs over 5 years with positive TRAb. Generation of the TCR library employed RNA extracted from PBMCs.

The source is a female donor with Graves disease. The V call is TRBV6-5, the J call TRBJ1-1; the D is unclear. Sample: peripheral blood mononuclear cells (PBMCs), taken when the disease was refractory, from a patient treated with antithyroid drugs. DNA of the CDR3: TGTGCCAGCAGTTACTCGGGAGGGCGCAACACTGAAGCTTTCTTT. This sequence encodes CASSYSGGRNTEAFF.